What follows are 24 T cell receptor beta chains derived from one specimen sequenced in a study of blood T cell repertoires in COVID-19. The repertoire was sequenced with immunoSEQ multiplex PCR; TCRdb's copy has only in-frame clones and lacks some. The table records roughly 75,000 clones, 70% to 90% of them present only once. The specimen sequenced was peripheral blood. These TCRs come from a man at least 80 years old in a cohort sampled during active COVID-19.

This clone has only a few counts. The chain employs TRBV6-2 or TRBV6-3 and TRBJ1-5; perhaps TRBD1 as D (5 bases). This CDR3 has 13 amino acids. Trimming pared 5 bases from V and 7 bases from J, leaving 12 bases between. The germline gives CDR1 MNHEY, CDR2 SVGEGT. CDR3 in DNA: TGTGCCAGCAGTAACCAGGGTTACCAGCCCCAGCATTTT. Encoded protein: CASSNQGYQPQHF.

The chain links TRBV2 to TRBJ2-3; 11 nucleotides line up with TRBD2. J was trimmed by 0 bases and V by 6 bases; bases with no gene match: 5. Germline assignment: CDR1 SNHLY and CDR2 FYNNEI. CDR3 length: 16 residues. CDR3 DNA: TGTGCCAGCAGGGGGACTAGCGGCTCTAGCACAGATACGCAGTATTTT. As protein: CASRGTSGSSTDTQYF.

The gene calls are TRBV5-4 and TRBJ1-6; 7 bases line up with TRBD1. The CDR3 has 16 residues. Germline loops: CDR1 SGHNT, CDR2 YYREEE (reference sequence). The junction had 9 bases not matched to a gene; V was cut back by 1 base and J by 8 bases. CDR3 amino acids: CASSLSSGGLDSPLHF. The CDR3, as DNA: TGTGCCAGCAGCTTGAGTTCAGGGGGTCTCGATTCACCCCTCCACTTT.

The chain recombines TRBV6-5 with TRBJ1-6, with D perhaps matching TRBD1 (5 bases). V lost 4 bases and J lost 5, with 15 bases in between. The length of the CDR3 is 16 residues. In germline, CDR1 is MNHEY, CDR2 SVGAGI. The CDR3 nucleotides are TGTGCCAGCAGTTGGGTGGGGGGAGGAAATAATTCACCCCTCCACTTT. Translation: CASSWVGGGNNSPLHF.

The V and J genes are TRBV5-1 and TRBJ2-2; 7 bases fit TRBD1. CDR1 SGHRS and CDR2 YFSETQ come from the germline V gene. The CDR3 consists of 16 residues. Trimming removed 0 bases from V and 1 base from J; junction bases left unmatched: 3. The CDR3 spells CASSLAGTVNTGELFF. CDR3 sequence (DNA): TGCGCCAGCAGCTTGGCAGGGACAGTGAACACCGGGGAGCTGTTTTTT. The complete variable domain, with remaining parts taken from reference TRBV5-1 and TRBJ2-2, reads KAGVTQTPRYLIKTRGQQVTLSCSPISGHRSVSWYQQTPGQGLQFLFEYFSETQRNKGNFPGRFSGRQFSNSRSEMNVSTLELGDSALYLCASSLAGTVNTGELFFGEGSRLTVL.

As DNA, the CDR3 is TGTGCCAGCAGTTACTCGGTCTTACTAGCGGGGAGGTTCCGTGACAATGAGCAGTTCTTC. Translated, it gives CASSYSVLLAGRFRDNEQFF. V gene TRBV6-2 or TRBV6-3 combines with J gene TRBJ2-1; TRBD2 matches at 10 bases. From germline, CDR1 is MNHEY and CDR2 SVGEGT. CDR3 length equals 20 residues. After removal of 0 bases from V and 5 bases from J, the junction contained 16 bases not matched to a gene.

This rearrangement joins TRBV7-2 to TRBJ1-2, with 7 bases aligning to TRBD1. The CDR3 totals 16 residues. The V segment lost 5 bases and the J segment 0 bases; nucleotides outside the gene matches: 9. Per germline, CDR1 SGHTA and CDR2 FQGNSA. The CDR3 nucleotides are TGTGCCAGCAGCCCAAGCACTGGGACAGCTAACTATGGCTACACCTTC. Its translation is CASSPSTGTANYGYTF. Full variable domain (rest looked up from reference TRBV7-2 and TRBJ1-2): GAGVSQSPSNKVTEKGKDVELRCDPISGHTALYWYRQSLGQGLEFLIYFQGNSAPDKSGLPSDRFSAERTGGSVSTLTIQRTQQEDSAVYLCASSPSTGTANYGYTFGSGTRLTVV.

The rearrangement uses TRBV2 and TRBJ2-5, with 11 bases matching TRBD2. Germline lookup yields CDR1 SNHLY and CDR2 FYNNEI. Germline trimming cut 7 bases from V and 5 bases from J; bases unmatched to any gene: 9. The CDR3 contains 15 residues. For the CDR3, the DNA is TGTGCCAGCACTCTTACTAGCGGGGGCGGGGAGACCCAGTACTTC. Translated: CASTLTSGGGETQYF.

V usage is TRBV18 and J usage is TRBJ1-4, with 9 nucleotides matching TRBD1. There are 14 residues in the CDR3. V lost 6 bases, J lost 5 bases, and 4 bases stayed unmatched. Germline CDR1 reads KGHSH; CDR2 reads LQKENI. As DNA, the CDR3 is TGTGCCAGCTCCCCCGGGACAGGGAATGAAAAACTGTTTTTT. Its protein product is CASSPGTGNEKLFF.

The V and J genes are TRBV6-2 or TRBV6-3 and TRBJ2-7, with D perhaps TRBD1 (7 bases). Germline loops: CDR1 MNHEY, CDR2 SVGEGT. The CDR3 is made up of 14 amino acids. The V gene lost 6 bases and the J gene lost 6 bases, with 18 bases spanning the gap. The CDR3 nucleotides read TGTGCCAGCAGCCGGGGGACAGACAGTCTCGAGCAGTACTTC. This encodes CASSRGTDSLEQYF.

This clone was counted a few times. V and J are TRBV4-1 and TRBJ2-7, with 7 bases that match TRBD2. Germline trimming cut 2 bases from V and 1 base from J; bases unmatched to any gene: 5. This CDR3 has 15 amino acids. Germline assignment: CDR1 MGHRA and CDR2 YSYEKL. CDR3 bases: TGCGCCAGCAGCCAACGGACCGGGAGGTCCTACGAGCAGTACTTC. As protein: CASSQRTGRSYEQYF.

The V and J genes are TRBV24-1 and TRBJ2-2; D perhaps matches TRBD1 (5 bases). Germline V gives CDR1 KGHDR, CDR2 SFDVKD. V was trimmed by 4 bases and J by 4 bases, leaving 9 bases between them. The CDR3 is 14 amino acids. The CDR3 coding sequence is TGTGCCACCAGTGACCACAGGCCCACCGGGGAGCTGTTTTTT. Its protein is CATSDHRPTGELFF.

The J gene is TRBJ1-1, the V gene TRBV10-3; D may be TRBD1 (6 bases). Germline V lookup: CDR1 ENHRY, CDR2 SYGVKD. Trimming cost V 0 bases and J 0 bases, with 14 bases left between them. CDR3 length: 17 residues. This CDR3 reads CAISESGARGMNTEAFF. The CDR3 bases are TGTGCCATCAGTGAGTCGGGGGCTAGAGGGATGAACACTGAAGCTTTCTTT.

This chain joins TRBV24-1 and TRBJ1-5, with 10 bases aligning to TRBD1. The CDR3 is 20 residues long. Germline V gene sequence: CDR1 KGHDR, CDR2 SFDVKD. Unmatched junction bases numbered 17, after V lost 5 bases and J lost 2 bases. CDR3 in DNA: TGTGCCACCAGTGCGTCTCCGGGACAGGGGCGTGAATTGGGCAATCAGCCCCAGCATTTT. Protein sequence: CATSASPGQGRELGNQPQHF.

This clone was seen just once. V gene TRBV5-1 combines with J gene TRBJ2-3, with D possibly TRBD1 on 5 matching bases. Germline V CDR1 and CDR2: SGHRS, YFSETQ. This CDR3 has 16 amino acids. Trimming shortened V by 0 bases and J by 7 bases, and 18 bases separated the two germline ends. The CDR3 here is CASSLDAGLLLNTQYF. The CDR3 DNA follows: TGCGCCAGCAGCTTGGATGCAGGGCTTCTCTTAAATACGCAGTATTTT.

The chain employs TRBV27 and TRBJ2-2, with a possible D match to TRBD1 (5 bases). The length of the CDR3 is 16 residues. Per germline, CDR1 MNHEY and CDR2 SMNVEV (reference sequence). Trimming stripped 8 bases from V and 3 bases from J, with 19 bases between. CDR3 loop: CASALLTGIHTGELFF. The CDR3 DNA reads as TGTGCCAGCGCGCTCCTAACAGGAATACACACCGGGGAGCTGTTTTTT.

V gene TRBV6-5 combines with J gene TRBJ2-1; D is uncertain. Germline V lookup: CDR1 MNHEY, CDR2 SVGAGI. The CDR3 has 14 residues. V was cut by 6 bases and J by 4 bases, with 13 bases left in between. Here the CDR3 DNA reads TGTGCCAGCAGGCCCATAGACAAGTACAATGAGCAGTTCTTC. Protein: CASRPIDKYNEQFF.

The V gene is TRBV5-1, the J gene TRBJ2-1; D perhaps matches TRBD1 (6 bases). Germline V lookup: CDR1 SGHRS, CDR2 YFSETQ. CDR3 size: 14 residues. V lost 6 bases to trimming and J lost 3 bases, with 13 bases between them. The CDR3 DNA sequence: TGCGCCAGCACCCCGCGAGGGGGCTACAATGAGCAGTTCTTC. Residues: CASTPRGGYNEQFF.

J is TRBJ1-1 and V is TRBV7-2; tentatively, D is TRBD1 (5 bases). In germline, CDR1 is SGHTA, CDR2 FQGNSA. The ends were cut back, 5 bases at V and 4 bases at J, with 11 bases in the middle. The CDR3 sequence is 13 residues long. CDR3: CASSGRVSTEAFF. In DNA form, the CDR3 reads TGTGCCAGCAGCGGCAGGGTGAGCACTGAAGCTTTCTTT.

The chain employs TRBV9 and TRBJ2-3, with 8 bases that match TRBD2. J lost 2 bases, V lost 3 bases, and 5 bases had no gene match. The germline CDR1 and CDR2 sequences are SGDLS and YYNGEE. This CDR3 comprises 15 residues. This CDR3 is CASSEGSGATDTQYF. The CDR3 bases are TGTGCCAGCAGCGAAGGTAGCGGGGCCACAGATACGCAGTATTTT.

J is TRBJ1-5 and V is TRBV7-2, with D perhaps TRBD1 (6 bases). CDR1 SGHTA and CDR2 FQGNSA come from the germline V gene. The CDR3 is 15 residues long. V dropped 2 bases and J dropped 4 bases, with 12 bases sitting between them. CDR3 residues: CASSLIGTQNQPQHF. The DNA of the CDR3 is TGTGCCAGCAGCTTAATTGGGACACAGAATCAGCCCCAGCATTTT.

The V and J genes are TRBV19 and TRBJ1-2; 9 positions match TRBD1. The CDR3 is 13 residues long. The J segment lost 5 bases and the V segment lost 7 bases, leaving 5 bases of the junction unmatched. Per the germline V gene, CDR1 is LNHDA and CDR2 is SQIVND (reference sequence). DNA for the CDR3: TGTGCCAGTACGGGGGACAGGGTGTATGGCTACACCTTC. Encoded protein: CASTGDRVYGYTF.

Here the CDR3 DNA reads TGTGCCAGCAGCACATGGTTTCAGAATTCACCCCTCCACTTT. It translates to CASSTWFQNSPLHF. This sequence joins TRBV5-6 and TRBJ1-6; D unclear. This CDR3 region has 14 residues. Per germline, CDR1 SGHDT and CDR2 YYEEEE. Trimming cost V 4 bases and J 7 bases, with 12 bases left between them. The whole variable domain, remainder taken from reference TRBV5-6 and TRBJ1-6, is DAGVTQSPTHLIKTRGQQVTLRCSPKSGHDTVSWYQQALGQGPQFIFQYYEEEERQRGNFPDRFSGHQFPNYSSELNVNALLLGDSALYLCASSTWFQNSPLHFGNGTRLTVT.

The rearrangement uses TRBV10-3 and TRBJ1-2, with TRBD1 identical over 12 bases. This CDR3 is 15 amino acids long. The V segment lost 0 bases and the J segment 8 bases; nucleotides outside the gene matches: 4. Germline V gene lookup returns CDR1 ENHRY and CDR2 SYGVKD. This chain's CDR3 is CAISESGQGAEGYTF. CDR3 bases: TGTGCCATCAGTGAGTCGGGACAGGGGGCGGAAGGCTACACCTTC.